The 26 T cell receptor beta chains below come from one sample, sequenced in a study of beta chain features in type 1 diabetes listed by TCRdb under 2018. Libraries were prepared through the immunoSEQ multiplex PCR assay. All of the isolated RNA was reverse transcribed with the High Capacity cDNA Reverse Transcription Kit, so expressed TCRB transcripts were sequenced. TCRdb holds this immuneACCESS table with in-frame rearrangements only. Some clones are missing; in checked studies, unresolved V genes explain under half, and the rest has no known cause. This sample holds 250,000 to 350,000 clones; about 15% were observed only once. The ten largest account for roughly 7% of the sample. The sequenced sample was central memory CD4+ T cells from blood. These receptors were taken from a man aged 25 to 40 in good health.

CDR3 loop: CASRAGNLNTEAFF. The CDR3 bases are TGTGCCAGTAGGGCGGGGAACCTGAACACTGAAGCTTTCTTT. This chain links TRBV19 with TRBJ1-1; no reliable D call. CDR1 is LNHDA, CDR2 SQIVND, per germline (reference sequence). V lost 6 bases to trimming and J lost 0 bases, with 11 bases between them. There are 14 residues in the CDR3.

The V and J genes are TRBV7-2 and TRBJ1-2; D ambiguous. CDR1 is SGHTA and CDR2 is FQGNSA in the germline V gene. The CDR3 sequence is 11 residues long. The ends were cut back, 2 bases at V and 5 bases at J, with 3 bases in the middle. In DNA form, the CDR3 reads TGTGCCAGCAGCTTAACTTATGGCTACACCTTC. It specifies CASSLTYGYTF. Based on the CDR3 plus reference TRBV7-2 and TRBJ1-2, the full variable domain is GAGVSQSPSNKVTEKGKDVELRCDPISGHTALYWYRQSLGQGLEFLIYFQGNSAPDKSGLPSDRFSAERTGGSVSTLTIQRTQQEDSAVYLCASSLTYGYTFGSGTRLTVV.

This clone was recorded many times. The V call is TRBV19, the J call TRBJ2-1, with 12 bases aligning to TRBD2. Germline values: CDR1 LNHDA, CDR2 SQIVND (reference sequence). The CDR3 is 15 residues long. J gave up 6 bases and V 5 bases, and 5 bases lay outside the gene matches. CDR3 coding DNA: TGTGCCAGTAGTCAATCTAGCGGGAGGGCCAATGAGCAGTTCTTC. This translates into CASSQSSGRANEQFF.

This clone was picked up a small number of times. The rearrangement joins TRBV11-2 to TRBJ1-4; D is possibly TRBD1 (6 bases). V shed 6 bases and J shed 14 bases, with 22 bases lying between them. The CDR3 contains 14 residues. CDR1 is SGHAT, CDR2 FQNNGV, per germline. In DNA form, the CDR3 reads TGTGCCAGCAGTCCAATTGGACAGTCAGTTCTGCTGTTTTTT. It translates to CASSPIGQSVLLFF.

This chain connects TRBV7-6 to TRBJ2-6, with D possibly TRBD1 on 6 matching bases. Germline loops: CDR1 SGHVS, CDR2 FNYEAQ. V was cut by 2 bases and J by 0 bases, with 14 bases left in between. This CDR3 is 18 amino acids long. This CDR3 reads CASSLIRRTDSGANVLTF. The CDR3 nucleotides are TGTGCCAGCAGCTTAATCCGCCGGACAGACTCTGGGGCCAACGTCCTGACTTTC. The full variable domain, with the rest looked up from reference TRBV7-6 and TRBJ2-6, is GAGVSQSPRYKVTKRGQDVALRCDPISGHVSLYWYRQALGQGPEFLTYFNYEAQQDKSGLPNDRFSAERPEGSISTLTIQRTEQRDSAMYRCASSLIRRTDSGANVLTFGAGSRLTVL.

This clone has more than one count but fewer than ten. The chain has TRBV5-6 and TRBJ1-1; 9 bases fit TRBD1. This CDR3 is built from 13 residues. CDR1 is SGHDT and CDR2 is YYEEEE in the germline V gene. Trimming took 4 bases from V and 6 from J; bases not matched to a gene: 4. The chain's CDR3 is CASSRDRDAEAFF. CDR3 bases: TGTGCCAGCAGCCGGGACAGGGACGCTGAAGCTTTCTTT.

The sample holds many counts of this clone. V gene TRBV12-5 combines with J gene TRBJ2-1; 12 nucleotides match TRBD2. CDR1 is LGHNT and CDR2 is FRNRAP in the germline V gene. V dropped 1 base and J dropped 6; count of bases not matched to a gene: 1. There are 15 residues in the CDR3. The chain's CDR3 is CASGLGLAGVNEQFF. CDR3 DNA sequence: TGTGCTAGTGGTTTGGGACTAGCGGGAGTCAATGAGCAGTTCTTC. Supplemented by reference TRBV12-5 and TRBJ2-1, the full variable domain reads DARVTQTPRHKVTEMGQEVTMRCQPILGHNTVFWYRQTMMQGLELLAYFRNRAPLDDSGMPKDRFSAEMPDATLATLKIQPSEPRDSAVYFCASGLGLAGVNEQFFGPGTRLTVL.

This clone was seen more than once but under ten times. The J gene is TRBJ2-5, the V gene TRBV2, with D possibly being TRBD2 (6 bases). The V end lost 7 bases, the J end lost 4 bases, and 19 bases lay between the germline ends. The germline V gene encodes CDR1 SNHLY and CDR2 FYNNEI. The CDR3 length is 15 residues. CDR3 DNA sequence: TGTGCCAGCACCGAAAGTGGACTAATGGGAGAGACCCAGTACTTC. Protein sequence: CASTESGLMGETQYF.

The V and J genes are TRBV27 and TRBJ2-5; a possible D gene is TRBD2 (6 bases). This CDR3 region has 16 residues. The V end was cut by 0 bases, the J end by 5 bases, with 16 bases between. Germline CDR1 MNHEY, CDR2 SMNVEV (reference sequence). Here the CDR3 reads CASSLSYGGHEETQYF. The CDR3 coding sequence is TGTGCCAGCAGTTTATCGTATGGAGGGCACGAGGAGACCCAGTACTTC.

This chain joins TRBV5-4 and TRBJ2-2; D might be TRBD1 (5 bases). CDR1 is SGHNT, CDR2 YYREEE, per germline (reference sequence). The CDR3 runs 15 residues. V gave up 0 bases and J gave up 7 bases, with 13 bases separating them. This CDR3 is CASSLDTGWDGELFF. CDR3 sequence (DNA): TGTGCCAGCAGCTTGGACACAGGCTGGGACGGGGAGCTGTTTTTT.

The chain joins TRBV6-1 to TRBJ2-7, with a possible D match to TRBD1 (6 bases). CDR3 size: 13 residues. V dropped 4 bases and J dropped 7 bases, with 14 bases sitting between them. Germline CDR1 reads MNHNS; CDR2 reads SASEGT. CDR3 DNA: TGTGCCAGCAGTGTCGGGACAACTCTAGAGCAGTACTTC. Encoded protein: CASSVGTTLEQYF.

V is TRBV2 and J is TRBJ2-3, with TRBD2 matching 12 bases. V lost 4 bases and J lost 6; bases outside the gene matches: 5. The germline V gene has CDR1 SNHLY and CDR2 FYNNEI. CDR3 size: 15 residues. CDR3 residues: CASSGLAGGLDTQYF. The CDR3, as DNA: TGTGCCAGCAGTGGCCTAGCGGGGGGGCTCGATACGCAGTATTTT.

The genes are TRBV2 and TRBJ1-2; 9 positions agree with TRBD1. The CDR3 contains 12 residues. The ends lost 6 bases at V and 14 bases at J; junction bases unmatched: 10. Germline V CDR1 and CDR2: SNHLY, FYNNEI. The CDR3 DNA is TGTGCCAGCAGCCGGGACAGGGAAGAGGAAACCTTC. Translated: CASSRDREEETF.

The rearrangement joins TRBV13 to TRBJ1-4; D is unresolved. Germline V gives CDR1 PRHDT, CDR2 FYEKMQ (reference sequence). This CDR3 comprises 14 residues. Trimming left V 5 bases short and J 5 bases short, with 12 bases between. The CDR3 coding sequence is TGTGCCAGCAGCCGGACGGGCCCCAATGAAAAACTGTTTTTT. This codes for CASSRTGPNEKLFF.

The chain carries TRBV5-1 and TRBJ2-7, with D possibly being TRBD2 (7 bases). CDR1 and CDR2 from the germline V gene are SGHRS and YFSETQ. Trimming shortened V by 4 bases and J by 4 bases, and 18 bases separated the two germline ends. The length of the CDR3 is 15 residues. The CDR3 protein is CASSLGGLGQYEQYF. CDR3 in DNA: TGCGCCAGCAGCCTCGGGGGGCTGGGACAATACGAGCAGTACTTC.

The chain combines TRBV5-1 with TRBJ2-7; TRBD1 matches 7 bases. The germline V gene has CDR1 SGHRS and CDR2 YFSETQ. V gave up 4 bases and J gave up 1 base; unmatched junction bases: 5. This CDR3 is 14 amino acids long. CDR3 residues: CASSTRDRSYEQYF. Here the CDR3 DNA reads TGCGCCAGCAGCACTAGGGACAGATCCTACGAGCAGTACTTC. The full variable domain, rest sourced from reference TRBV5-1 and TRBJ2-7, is KAGVTQTPRYLIKTRGQQVTLSCSPISGHRSVSWYQQTPGQGLQFLFEYFSETQRNKGNFPGRFSGRQFSNSRSEMNVSTLELGDSALYLCASSTRDRSYEQYFGPGTRLTVT.

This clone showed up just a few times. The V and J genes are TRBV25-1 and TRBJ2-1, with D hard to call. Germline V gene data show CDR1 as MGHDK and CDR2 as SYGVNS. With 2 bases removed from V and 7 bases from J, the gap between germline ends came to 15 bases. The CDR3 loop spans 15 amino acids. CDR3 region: CASSEIPAARNEQFF. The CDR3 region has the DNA TGTGCCAGCAGTGAAATTCCGGCGGCCCGGAATGAGCAGTTCTTC.

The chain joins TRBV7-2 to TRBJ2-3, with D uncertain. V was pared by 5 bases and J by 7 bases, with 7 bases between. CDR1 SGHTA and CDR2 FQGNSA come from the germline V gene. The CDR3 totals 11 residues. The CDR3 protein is CASSLRNTQYF. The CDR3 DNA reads TGTGCCAGCAGCCTCCGAAATACGCAGTATTTT.

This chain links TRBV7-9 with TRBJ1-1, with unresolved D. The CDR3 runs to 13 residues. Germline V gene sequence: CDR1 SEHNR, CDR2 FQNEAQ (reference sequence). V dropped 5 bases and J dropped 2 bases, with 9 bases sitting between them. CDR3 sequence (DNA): TGTGCCAGCAGCACCAGTCCCAACACTGAAGCTTTCTTT. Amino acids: CASSTSPNTEAFF. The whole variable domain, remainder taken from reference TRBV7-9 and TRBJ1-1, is DTGVSQNPRHKITKRGQNVTFRCDPISEHNRLYWYRQTLGQGPEFLTYFQNEAQLEKSRLLSDRFSAERPKGSFSTLEIQRTEQGDSAMYLCASSTSPNTEAFFGQGTRLTVV.

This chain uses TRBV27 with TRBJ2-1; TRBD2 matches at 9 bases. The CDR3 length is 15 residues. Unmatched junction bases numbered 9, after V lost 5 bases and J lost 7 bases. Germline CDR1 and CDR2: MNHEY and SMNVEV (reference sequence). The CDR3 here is CASSPGLAILNEQFF. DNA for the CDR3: TGTGCCAGCAGTCCGGGACTAGCTATACTAAATGAGCAGTTCTTC.

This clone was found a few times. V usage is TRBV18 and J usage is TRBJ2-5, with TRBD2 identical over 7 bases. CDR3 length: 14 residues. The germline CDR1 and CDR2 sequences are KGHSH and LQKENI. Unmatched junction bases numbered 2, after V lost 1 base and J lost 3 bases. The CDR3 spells CASSPRAGEETQYF. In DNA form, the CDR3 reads TGTGCCAGCTCACCACGGGCGGGAGAAGAGACCCAGTACTTC. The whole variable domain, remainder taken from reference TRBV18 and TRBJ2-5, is NAGVMQNPRHLVRRRGQEARLRCSPMKGHSHVYWYRQLPEEGLKFMVYLQKENIIDESGMPKERFSAEFPKEGPSILRIQQVVRGDSAAYFCASSPRAGEETQYFGPGTRLLVL.

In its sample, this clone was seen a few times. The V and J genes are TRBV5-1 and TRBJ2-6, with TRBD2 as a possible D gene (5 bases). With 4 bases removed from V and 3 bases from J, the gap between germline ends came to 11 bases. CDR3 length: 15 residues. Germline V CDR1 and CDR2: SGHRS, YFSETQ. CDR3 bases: TGCGCCAGCAGCCCGCAACGGGGTGGGGCCAACGTCCTGACTTTC. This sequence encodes CASSPQRGGANVLTF.

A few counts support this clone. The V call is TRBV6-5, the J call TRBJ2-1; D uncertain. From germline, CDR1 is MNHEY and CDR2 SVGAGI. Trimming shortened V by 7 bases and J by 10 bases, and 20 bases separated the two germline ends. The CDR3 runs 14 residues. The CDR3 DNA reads TGTGCCAGCACTCAGTCGACGGCTAAGAGAGAGCAGTTCTTC. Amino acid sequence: CASTQSTAKREQFF.

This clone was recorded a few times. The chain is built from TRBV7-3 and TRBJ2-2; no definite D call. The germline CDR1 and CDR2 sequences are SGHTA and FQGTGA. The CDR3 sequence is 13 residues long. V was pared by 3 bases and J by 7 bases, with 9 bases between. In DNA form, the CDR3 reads TGTGCCAGCAGCTTCAGTGGGGTCGGGGAGCTGTTTTTT. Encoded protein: CASSFSGVGELFF. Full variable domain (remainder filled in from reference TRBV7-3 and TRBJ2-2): GAGVSQTPSNKVTEKGKYVELRCDPISGHTALYWYRQSLGQGPEFLIYFQGTGAADDSGLPNDRFFAVRPEGSVSTLKIQRTERGDSAVYLCASSFSGVGELFFGEGSRLTVL.

The CDR3 protein is CASSFIANYGYTF. In DNA, the CDR3 is TGTGCCAGCAGTTTCATCGCAAATTATGGCTACACCTTC. The chain has TRBV27 and TRBJ1-2; the D is unclear. Germline CDR1 reads MNHEY; CDR2 reads SMNVEV (reference sequence). The CDR3 spans 13 residues. Trimming removed 3 bases from V and 5 bases from J, with 10 bases in between.

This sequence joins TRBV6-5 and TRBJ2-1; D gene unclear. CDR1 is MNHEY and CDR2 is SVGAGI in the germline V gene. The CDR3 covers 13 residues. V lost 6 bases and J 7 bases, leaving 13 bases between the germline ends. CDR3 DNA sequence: TGTGCCAGCAGGTCACCGGACGCTAATGAGCAGTTCTTC. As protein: CASRSPDANEQFF.